This T cell receptor beta chain originates from a study of blood T cell repertoires in COVID-19 (dated by TCRdb to the early 2020s). General notes on the study: The collaborator samples originated in the United States, Italy and Spain and spanned the acute and convalescent phases of COVID-19. The material from the prospective study consisted of cDNA or gDNA derived from T cells, B-cell-depleted T cells, or PBMCs. The dataset comprised deeply sampled blood TCRbeta repertoires from subjects exposed to, actively infected with, or recovered from COVID-19. The repertoires were made available in a free public database intended to serve as a resource for research on the immune response to SARS-CoV-2. The samples were drawn from the first 160 participants of the ongoing ImmuneRACE study and from 950 to 1,500 subjects provided by 6 global collaborators. The sample metadata nearly always contained a de-identified subject ID, COVID-19 status, age in years and sex. Where HLA class I and class II types were available, the types were taken from metadata supplied by the sample provider, not from assay-based typing. Study-wide conclusions, independent of this receptor: The amount of clinical and demographic metadata varied by source and participant and was provided uncurated.

CDR1 and CDR2, looked up from the germline V gene (reference sequence), are SEHNR and FQNEAQ. The CDR3 runs 13 residues from the cysteine to the phenylalanine. Of all the DNA, just the CDR3 is kept, 39 bases in frame from base 1. Unmatched junction bases come to 6, with V trimmed by 5 bases and J by 7 bases. The immunoSEQ Assay, a bias-controlled multiplex PCR, was used to amplify TCRbeta CDR3 regions from genomic DNA. Concerning the study's data processing: The number of nucleated cells in each sample was estimated from the amplification of reference gene primers within the assay. To quantify the absolute abundance of each unique TCRbeta CDR3 rearrangement, sequence reads were collapsed and filtered. For each sample, productive Simpson clonality was calculated by taking the square root of Simpson's diversity index across productive rearrangements. The table comes from immuneACCESS by way of TCRdb, which keeps in-frame sequences with V and J called. Part of the clones is missing from these tables; in studies checked, under half for an unresolved V gene and the rest for unknown reasons. V, J and clone size are taken as reported in that table, and D and trimming were inferred from the DNA itself. Present in this sample are 150,000 to 200,000 clones, more than 75% of which were seen just once. The top ten constitute about 4.5% of the sample.

For this clone: Its specific antigen is unknown. Per-nucleotide qualities are absent, and no much larger clonotype sits a single base away.

Whole blood was collected in K2EDTA tubes by collaborating institutions according to the institutions' own protocols. For TCRbeta analysis, collaborators shipped samples in one of three forms: frozen whole blood, isolated PBMCs, or DNA extracted from either of those sample types. The sequenced material came from peripheral blood. The receptor's source is a human donor in a cohort sampled during active COVID-19. Here the chain combines TRBV7-9 and TRBJ1-2; 8 of the junction bases match TRBD1. The DNA reads as follows: TGTGCCAGCAGCATCGGGACAGGTGGTGGCTACACCTTC. This translates into CASSIGTGGGYTF. The variable domain in full, with residues beyond the CDR3 obtained from the reference TRBV7-9 and TRBJ1-2 genes, is DTGVSQNPRHKITKRGQNVTFRCDPISEHNRLYWYRQTLGQGPEFLTYFQNEAQLEKSRLLSDRFSAERPKGSFSTLEIQRTEQGDSAMYLCASSIGTGGGYTFGSGTRLTVV.